Here is one TCR beta chain with its context. Its specific antigen is unknown. Base qualities are not provided; no much larger clone lies one nucleotide away. TCRbeta CDR3 regions were amplified from genomic DNA by means of the immunoSEQ Assay, a bias-controlled multiplex PCR. The paper's data handling went like this. Nucleated cell counts per sample were estimated from amplification of reference gene primers within the assay. Sequence reads were collapsed and filtered to measure the absolute abundance of every unique TCRbeta CDR3 rearrangement. For each sample, productive Simpson clonality was calculated as the square root of Simpson's diversity index across productive rearrangements. TCRdb mirrors the immuneACCESS table, restricted to in-frame sequences. Some clones are absent from its copies; in checked studies, under half trace to an unresolved V gene, and the reason for the others is unknown. V, J and clone size are those of that table, while D and trimming were read from the DNA. This sample lists around 130,000 clones; 86% were detected once. The ten largest clones add up to around 4.7% of the sample.

The data are from a study of blood T cell repertoires in COVID-19 (dated by TCRdb to between 2020 and 2021). Concerning the study at large: Collaborator samples came from the United States, Italy and Spain and covered acute and convalescent phases of COVID-19. The material from the prospective study consisted of cDNA or gDNA derived from T cells, B-cell-depleted T cells, or PBMCs. Subjects who had been exposed to COVID-19, were actively infected with it, or had recovered from it provided the deeply sampled blood TCRbeta repertoires that made up the dataset. The repertoires were released in a freely available public database meant as a resource for research on the immune response to SARS-CoV-2. Samples were obtained from the ongoing ImmuneRACE study (first 160 participants) and from some 1,300 subjects provided by 6 global collaborators. The sample metadata nearly always contained a de-identified subject ID, COVID-19 status, age in years and sex. Where available, HLA class I and class II types were taken from metadata supplied by the sample provider and were not determined by assay-based typing. The paper as a whole reports these results and caveats: The amount of clinical and demographic metadata varied by source and participant and was provided uncurated.

There are 15 amino acids in the CDR3, from cysteine to phenylalanine inclusive. The sequence is cut down to CDR3 DNA, 45 bases in frame from base 1. From V the trimming removes 6 bases and from J it removes 6 bases, while the gene matches leave 9 bases of the junction unaccounted for. From a lookup of the germline V gene (reference sequence), CDR1 and CDR2 are LNHDA and SQIVND. Each collaborating institution followed its own protocols to collect whole blood in K2EDTA tubes. For TCRbeta analysis, collaborators shipped samples as frozen whole blood, isolated PBMCs, or DNA extracted from either of those sample types.

The chain was built from TRBV19 and TRBJ1-5, and 9 junctional nucleotides match TRBD1. The sequenced material came from peripheral blood. This clonotype was sampled from a man between 40 and 49 years old with acute or convalescent COVID-19. The bases read TGTGCCAGTAGAGCACAGGGGGCTGCTGGTCAGCCCCAGCATTTT. It specifies CASRAQGAAGQPQHF.